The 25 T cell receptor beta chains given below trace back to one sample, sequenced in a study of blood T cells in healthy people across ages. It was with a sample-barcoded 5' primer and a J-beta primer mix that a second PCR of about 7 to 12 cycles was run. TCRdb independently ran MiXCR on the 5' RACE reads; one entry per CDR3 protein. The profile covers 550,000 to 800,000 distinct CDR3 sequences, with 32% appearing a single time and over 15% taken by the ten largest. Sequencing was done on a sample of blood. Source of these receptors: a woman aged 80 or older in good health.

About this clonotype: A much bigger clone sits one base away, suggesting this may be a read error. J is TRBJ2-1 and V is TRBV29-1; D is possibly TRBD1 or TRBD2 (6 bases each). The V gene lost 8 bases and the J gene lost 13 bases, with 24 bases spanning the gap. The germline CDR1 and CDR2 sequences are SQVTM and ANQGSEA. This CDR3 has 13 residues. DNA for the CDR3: TGCAGCTCAAAGGGGGGCGCCGGAGAGACCCAGTTCTTC. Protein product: CSSKGGAGETQFF.

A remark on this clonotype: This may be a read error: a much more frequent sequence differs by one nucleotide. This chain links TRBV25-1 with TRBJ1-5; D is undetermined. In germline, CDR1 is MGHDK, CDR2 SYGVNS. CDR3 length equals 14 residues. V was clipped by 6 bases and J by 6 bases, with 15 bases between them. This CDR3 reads CASRETGYGQPQHF. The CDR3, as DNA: TGTGCCAGCAGGGAAACGGGGTATGGTCAGCCCCAGCATTTT.

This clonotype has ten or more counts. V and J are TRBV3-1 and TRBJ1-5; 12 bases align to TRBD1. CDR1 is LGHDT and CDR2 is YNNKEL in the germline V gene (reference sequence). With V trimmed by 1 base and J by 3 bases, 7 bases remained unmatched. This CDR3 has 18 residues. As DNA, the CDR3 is TGTGCCAGCAGCCAAGCCGACGGGACAGGGGGCTTCAATCAGCCCCAGCATTTT. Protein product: CASSQADGTGGFNQPQHF.

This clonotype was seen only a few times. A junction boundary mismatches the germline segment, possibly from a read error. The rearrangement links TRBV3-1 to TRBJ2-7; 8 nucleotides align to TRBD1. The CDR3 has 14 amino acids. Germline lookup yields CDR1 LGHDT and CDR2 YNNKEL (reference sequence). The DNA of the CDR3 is TGTGCCAACAGCCAAGCCGGGACAGGCTACGAGCAGTACTTC. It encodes CANSQAGTGYEQYF.

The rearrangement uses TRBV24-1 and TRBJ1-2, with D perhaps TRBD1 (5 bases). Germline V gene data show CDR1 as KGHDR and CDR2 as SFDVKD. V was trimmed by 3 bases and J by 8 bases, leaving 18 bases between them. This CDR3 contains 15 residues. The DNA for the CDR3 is TGTGCCACCAGTGATGAAGGGACTACCCTTGAGGGCTACACCTTC. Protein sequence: CATSDEGTTLEGYTF.

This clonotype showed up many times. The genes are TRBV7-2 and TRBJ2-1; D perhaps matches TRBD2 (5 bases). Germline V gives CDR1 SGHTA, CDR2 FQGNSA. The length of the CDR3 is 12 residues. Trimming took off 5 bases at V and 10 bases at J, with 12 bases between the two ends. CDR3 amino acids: CASSRTGIEQFF. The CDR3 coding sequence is TGTGCCAGCAGCCGAACCGGGATCGAGCAGTTCTTC.

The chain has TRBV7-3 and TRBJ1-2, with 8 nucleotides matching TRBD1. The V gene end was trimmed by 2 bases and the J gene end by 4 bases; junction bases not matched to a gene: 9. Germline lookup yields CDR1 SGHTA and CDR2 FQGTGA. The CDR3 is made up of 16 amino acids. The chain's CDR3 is CASSLYGGQASYGYTF. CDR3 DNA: TGTGCCAGCAGCTTATATGGGGGACAGGCATCCTATGGCTACACCTTC.

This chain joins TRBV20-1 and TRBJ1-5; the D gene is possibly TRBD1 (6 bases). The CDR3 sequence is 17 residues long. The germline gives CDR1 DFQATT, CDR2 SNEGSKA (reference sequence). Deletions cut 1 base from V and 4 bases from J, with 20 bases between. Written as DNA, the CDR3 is TGCAGTGCTAGAGGGGAGACCCCAGGGGCGCGAAATCAGCCCCAGCATTTT. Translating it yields CSARGETPGARNQPQHF.

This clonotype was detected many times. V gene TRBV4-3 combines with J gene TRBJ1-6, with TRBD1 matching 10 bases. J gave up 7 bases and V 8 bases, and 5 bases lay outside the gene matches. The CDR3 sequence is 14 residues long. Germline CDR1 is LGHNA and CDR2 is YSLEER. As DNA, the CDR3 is TGCGCCAGCGGCCGGGACAGGGGCAATTCACCCCTCCACTTT. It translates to CASGRDRGNSPLHF.

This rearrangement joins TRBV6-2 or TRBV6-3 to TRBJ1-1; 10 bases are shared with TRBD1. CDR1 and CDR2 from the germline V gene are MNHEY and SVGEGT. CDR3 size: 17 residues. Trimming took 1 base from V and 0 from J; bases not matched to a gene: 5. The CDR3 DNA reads TGTGCCAGCAGTTACTGGACCGGGACAGGGGTGAACACTGAAGCTTTCTTT. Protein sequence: CASSYWTGTGVNTEAFF.

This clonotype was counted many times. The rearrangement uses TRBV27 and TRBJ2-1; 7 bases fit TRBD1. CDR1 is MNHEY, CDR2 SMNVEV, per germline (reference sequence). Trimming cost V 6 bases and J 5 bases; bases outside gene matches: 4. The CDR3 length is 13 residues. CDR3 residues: CASSRQGDNEQFF. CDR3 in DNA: TGTGCCAGCAGCCGACAGGGTGACAATGAGCAGTTCTTC.

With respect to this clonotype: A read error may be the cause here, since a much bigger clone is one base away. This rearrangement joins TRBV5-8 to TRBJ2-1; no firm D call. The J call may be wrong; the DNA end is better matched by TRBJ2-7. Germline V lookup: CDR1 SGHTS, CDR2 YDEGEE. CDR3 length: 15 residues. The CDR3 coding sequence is TGTGCCAGCAGCTTGGGGCTGAGCGTTCGCAATGAGCAGTACTTC. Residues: CASSLGLSVRNEQYF.

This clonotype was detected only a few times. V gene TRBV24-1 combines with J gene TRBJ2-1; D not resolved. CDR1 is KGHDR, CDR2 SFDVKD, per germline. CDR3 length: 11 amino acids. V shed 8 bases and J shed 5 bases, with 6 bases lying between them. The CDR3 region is CATTENNEQFF. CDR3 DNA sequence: TGTGCCACCACCGAAAACAATGAGCAGTTCTTC.

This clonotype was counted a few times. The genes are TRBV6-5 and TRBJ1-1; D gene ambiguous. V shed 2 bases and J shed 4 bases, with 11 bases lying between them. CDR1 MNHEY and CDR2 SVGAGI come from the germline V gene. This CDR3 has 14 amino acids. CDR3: CASSYDWTVTEAFF. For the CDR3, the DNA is TGTGCCAGCAGTTACGACTGGACGGTCACTGAAGCTTTCTTT.

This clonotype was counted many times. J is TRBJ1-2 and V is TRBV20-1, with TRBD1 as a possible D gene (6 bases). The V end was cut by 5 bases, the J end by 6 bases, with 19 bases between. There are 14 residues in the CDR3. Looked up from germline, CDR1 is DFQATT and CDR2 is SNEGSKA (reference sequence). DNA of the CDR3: TGCAGTGCTCCCGGGGGGGCGGCGGCCCATGGCTACACCTTC. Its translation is CSAPGGAAAHGYTF.

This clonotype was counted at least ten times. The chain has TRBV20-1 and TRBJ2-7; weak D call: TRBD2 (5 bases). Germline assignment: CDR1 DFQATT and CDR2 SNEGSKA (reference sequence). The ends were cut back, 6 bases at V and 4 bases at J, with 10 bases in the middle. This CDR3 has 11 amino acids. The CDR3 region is CSAGVRYEQYF. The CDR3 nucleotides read TGCAGTGCCGGGGTGAGGTACGAGCAGTACTTC.

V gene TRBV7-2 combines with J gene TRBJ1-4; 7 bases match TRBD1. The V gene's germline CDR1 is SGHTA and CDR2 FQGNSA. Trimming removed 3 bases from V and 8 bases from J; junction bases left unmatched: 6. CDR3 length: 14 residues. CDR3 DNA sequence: TGTGCCAGCAGCTTTAGGGGGCGGAGGGAAAAACTGTTTTTT. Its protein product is CASSFRGRREKLFF.

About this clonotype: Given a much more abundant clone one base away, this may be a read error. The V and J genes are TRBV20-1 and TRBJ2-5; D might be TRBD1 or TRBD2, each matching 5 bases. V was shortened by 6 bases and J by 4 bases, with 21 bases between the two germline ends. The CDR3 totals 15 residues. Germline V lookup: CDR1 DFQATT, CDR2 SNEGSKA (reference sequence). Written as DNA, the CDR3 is TGCAGTGCCTCCACTTCCCAGGGCACTAGAGAGACCCAGTACTTC. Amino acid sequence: CSASTSQGTRETQYF.

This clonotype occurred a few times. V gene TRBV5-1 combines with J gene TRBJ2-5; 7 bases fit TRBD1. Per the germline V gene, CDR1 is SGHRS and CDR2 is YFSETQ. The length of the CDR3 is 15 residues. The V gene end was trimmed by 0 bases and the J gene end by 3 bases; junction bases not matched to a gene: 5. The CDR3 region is CASSLAGTEKETQYF. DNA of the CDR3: TGCGCCAGCAGCTTGGCCGGGACAGAGAAAGAGACCCAGTACTTC.

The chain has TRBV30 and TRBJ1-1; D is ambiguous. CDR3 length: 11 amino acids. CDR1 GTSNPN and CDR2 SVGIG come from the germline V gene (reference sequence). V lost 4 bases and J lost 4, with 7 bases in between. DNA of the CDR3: TGTGCCTGGAAGGACGCCACTGAAGCTTTCTTT. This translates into CAWKDATEAFF.

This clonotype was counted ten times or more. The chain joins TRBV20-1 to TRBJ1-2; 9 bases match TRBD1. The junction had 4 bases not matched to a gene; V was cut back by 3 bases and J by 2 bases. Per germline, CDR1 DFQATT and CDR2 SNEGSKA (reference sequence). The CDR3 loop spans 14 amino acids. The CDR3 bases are TGCAGTGCTAGCGGAGGGACAGGGAACTATGGCTACACCTTC. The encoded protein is CSASGGTGNYGYTF.

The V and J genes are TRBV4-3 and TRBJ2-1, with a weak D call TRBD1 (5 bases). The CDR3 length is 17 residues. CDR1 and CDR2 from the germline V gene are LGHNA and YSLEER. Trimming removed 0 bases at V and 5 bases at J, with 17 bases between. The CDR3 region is CASSQDPPGLVNNEQFF. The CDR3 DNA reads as TGCGCCAGCAGCCAAGATCCCCCAGGGCTGGTAAACAATGAGCAGTTCTTC.

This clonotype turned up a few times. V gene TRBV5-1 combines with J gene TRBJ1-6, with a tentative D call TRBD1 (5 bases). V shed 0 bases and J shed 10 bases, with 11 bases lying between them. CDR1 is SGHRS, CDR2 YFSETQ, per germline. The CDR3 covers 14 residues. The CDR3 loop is CASSLDRSESPLHF. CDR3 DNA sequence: TGCGCCAGCAGCTTGGACAGGTCTGAATCACCCCTCCACTTT.

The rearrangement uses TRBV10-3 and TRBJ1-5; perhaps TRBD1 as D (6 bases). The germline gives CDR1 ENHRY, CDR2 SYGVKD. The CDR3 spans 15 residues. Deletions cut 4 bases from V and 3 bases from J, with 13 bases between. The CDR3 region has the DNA TGTGCCATCAGTGTGGAGGGGGGTCCCAATCAGCCCCAGCATTTT. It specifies CAISVEGGPNQPQHF.

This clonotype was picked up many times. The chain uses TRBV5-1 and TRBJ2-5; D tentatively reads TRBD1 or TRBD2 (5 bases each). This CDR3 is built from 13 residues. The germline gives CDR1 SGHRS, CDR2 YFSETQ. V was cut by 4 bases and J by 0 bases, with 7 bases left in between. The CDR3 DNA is TGCGCCAGCAGCGGGACGAACCAAGAGACCCAGTACTTC. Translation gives CASSGTNQETQYF.